Listed below are T cell receptor beta chains from one sample, sequenced in a study of T cell responses to AZD1222 COVID-19 vaccine. The assay was immunoSEQ multiplex PCR, and TCRdb's table has in-frame clones only and misses some. The sample consists of some 140,000 clones, approximately 89% of them appearing once. Sequencing used peripheral blood, obtained on day 0 of AZD1222 vaccination. Receptors originate from an adult in good health. CDR3s include the opening cysteine and the closing phenylalanine or tryptophan. A D gene is named only where the DNA matches it firmly. Size is stated for part of the rows, as once, few or many counts, or as a class when the clone is expanded.

clone size,V gene,D gene,J gene,CDR3 DNA,CDR3 protein
NA,TRBV2,NA,TRBJ2-4,TGTGCCAGCGAAGTGGGTCTAGCCAAAAACATTCAGTACTTC,CASEVGLAKNIQYF
NA,TRBV2,NA,TRBJ2-7,TGTGCCAGCAGTGAAGGGGTGGTAGTCTACGAGCAGTACTTC,CASSEGVVVYEQYF
NA,TRBV18,NA,TRBJ1-1,TGTGCCAGCAAAACCGGGGGTGGGGCCACTGAAGCTTTCTTT,CASKTGGGATEAFF
NA,TRBV5-1,TRBD2,TRBJ2-1,TGCGCCAGCAGCGTAGCGGGAGGGGAGAGTGAGCAGTTCTTC,CASSVAGGESEQFF
NA,TRBV7-3,NA,TRBJ2-2,TGTGCCAGCAGCCCTCGTTCATCCACGAACACCGGGGAGCTGTTTTTT,CASSPRSSTNTGELFF
NA,TRBV6-5,NA,TRBJ1-3,TGTGCCAGCAGTTACGATCTACGCTCTGGAAACACCATATATTTT,CASSYDLRSGNTIYF
NA,TRBV9,NA,TRBJ1-1,TGTGCCAGCAGCGTAGATGGTTATGAGAACACTGAAGCTTTCTTT,CASSVDGYENTEAFF
NA,TRBV28,TRBD1,TRBJ1-6,TGTGCCAGCAGGTTCTATGGGACAGGGAGGGAATCACCCCTCCACTTT,CASRFYGTGRESPLHF
NA,TRBV2,TRBD1,TRBJ2-6,TGTGCCACCGTCACTCTGGGCAGGGGGCGGGCTGGGGCCAACGTCCTGACTTTC,CATVTLGRGRAGANVLTF
NA,TRBV13,NA,TRBJ2-7,TGTGCCAGCAGCTCTACTTATACCCACGAGCAGTACTTC,CASSSTYTHEQYF
few,TRBV21-1,NA,TRBJ1-6,TGTGCCAGCAGCAACGTCGGGGAGGGGTTTAAGGGATCCCTCCACTTT,CASSNVGEGFKGSLHF
NA,TRBV6-5,TRBD1,TRBJ1-4,TGTGCCAGCAGAATGGGGACAGGGGATGAAAAACTGTTTTTT,CASRMGTGDEKLFF
NA,TRBV28,NA,TRBJ2-1,TGTGCCAGCAGTACATCCCGGGACCATAACAATGAGCAGTTCTTC,CASSTSRDHNNEQFF
NA,TRBV5-1,TRBD1,TRBJ2-1,TGCGCCAGCAGAAACCTGGGACAGAATTACAATGAGCAGTTCTTC,CASRNLGQNYNEQFF
NA,TRBV28,TRBD1,TRBJ2-7,TGTGCCAGCAGTCCGGGACAGGGGGGGACCTACGAGCAGTACTTC,CASSPGQGGTYEQYF
NA,TRBV5-1,NA,TRBJ2-7,TGCGCCAGCAGCCTCTTATCAACTAATGTCCACGAGCAGTACTTC,CASSLLSTNVHEQYF
NA,TRBV6-5,NA,TRBJ1-1,TGTGCCAGCAGTTACGGGCGTGGGACTGAAGCTTTCTTT,CASSYGRGTEAFF
once,TRBV4-2,TRBD2,TRBJ2-7,TGTGCCAGCAGCCGCCTAGCCGGGACTAGTTTCCACGAGCAGTACTTC,CASSRLAGTSFHEQYF
once,TRBV3-1/TRBV3-2,TRBD2,TRBJ2-2,TGTGCCAGCAGCTTGATTTGGGGAGGGAAGGCCGGGGAGCTGTTTTTT,CASSLIWGGKAGELFF
NA,TRBV10-3,TRBD2,TRBJ2-1,TGTGCCATCAGTGAGTCCGTTCCCGGGGGGACCTACAATGAGCAGTTCTTC,CAISESVPGGTYNEQFF
NA,TRBV9,NA,TRBJ1-2,TGTGCCAGCAGCGTAGAGGGACCGCTGCGGGTCTACACCTTC,CASSVEGPLRVYTF
NA,TRBV7-2,NA,TRBJ2-1,TGTGCCAGCAGCTTTGGCCGAAACAATGAGCAGTTCTTC,CASSFGRNNEQFF
NA,TRBV4-1,NA,TRBJ1-2,TGCGCCAGCAGCCAAGAGCGCCCCTATGGCTACACCTTC,CASSQERPYGYTF
NA,TRBV6-5,NA,TRBJ1-1,TGTGCCACTTCGACGGTAAATCACACTGAAGCTTTCTTT,CATSTVNHTEAFF
once,TRBV4-1,TRBD2,TRBJ2-3,TGCGCCAGCAGCCCCCCGGCGGGGGGCTCAGATACGCAGTATTTT,CASSPPAGGSDTQYF
NA,TRBV27,NA,TRBJ2-1,TGTGCCAGCAGTTCGACCATTAATGAGCAGTTCTTC,CASSSTINEQFF
NA,TRBV6-4,TRBD2,TRBJ2-1,TGTGCCAGCAGTGAGAAGTTAGCGGGAGTTGAGCAGTTCTTC,CASSEKLAGVEQFF
NA,TRBV28,NA,TRBJ2-6,TGTGCCAGCAGTTTAGGGGACGGGGCCAACGTCCTGACTTTC,CASSLGDGANVLTF
NA,TRBV5-1,NA,TRBJ1-5,TGCGCCAGCAGCCCCAGGGGAAAGCAGCCCCAGCATTTT,CASSPRGKQPQHF
NA,TRBV7-3,NA,TRBJ2-2,TGTGCCAGCAGCCCCGGGATGGCGGGCGGGGAGCTGTTTTTT,CASSPGMAGGELFF
once,TRBV28,NA,TRBJ1-5,TGTGCCAGCAGCCCGGACGGCAATCAGCCCCAGCATTTT,CASSPDGNQPQHF
NA,TRBV20-1,TRBD1,TRBJ1-1,TGCAGGGGAGGGGGCTTCACTGAAGCTTTCTTT,CRGGGFTEAFF
NA,TRBV28,NA,TRBJ1-1,TGTGCCAGCGGAGAGGCGAGTGGGGTCACTGAAGCTTTCTTT,CASGEASGVTEAFF
NA,TRBV2,NA,TRBJ1-2,TGTGCCAGCAGTAAAACCCAACAGGGCCCCTATGGCTACACCTTC,CASSKTQQGPYGYTF
NA,TRBV19,NA,TRBJ2-1,TGTGCCCCGGGACTCGACAATGAGCAGTTCTTC,CAPGLDNEQFF
NA,TRBV5-4,NA,TRBJ1-3,TGTGCCAGCAGCGCTGGAGGCAGGGGTCTCGGAAACACCATATATTTT,CASSAGGRGLGNTIYF
NA,TRBV30,TRBD1,TRBJ2-4,TGTGCCTGGAATAAGGCAGGGGGCTTACACATTCAGTACTTC,CAWNKAGGLHIQYF
once,TRBV29-1,TRBD1,TRBJ1-1,TGCAGCGCTGGGACAGAGATGAACACTGAAGCTTTCTTT,CSAGTEMNTEAFF
NA,TRBV9,NA,TRBJ2-1,TGTGCCAGCAGCGTAGGGGGGACACCGAATGAGCAGTTCTTC,CASSVGGTPNEQFF
NA,TRBV7-2,NA,TRBJ2-2,TGTGCCAGCAGCAAATACAGGCGGAACACCGGGGAGCTGTTTTTT,CASSKYRRNTGELFF
NA,TRBV28,NA,TRBJ1-5,TGTGCCAGCAGTCTTGGACGCTTTAATCAGCCCCAGCATTTT,CASSLGRFNQPQHF
NA,TRBV3-1/TRBV3-2,NA,TRBJ2-5,TGTGCCAGCAGCCAACTCTGGGGAGAGACCCAGTACTTC,CASSQLWGETQYF
once,TRBV11-2,NA,TRBJ2-6,TGTGCCAGCAGCTTAGAGGAGAGACTGGGCTCTGGGGCCAACGTCCTGACTTTC,CASSLEERLGSGANVLTF
once,TRBV12-5,NA,TRBJ1-6,TGTGCTAGTGGTCTCTACCGGGACAACACTTCACCCCTCCACTTT,CASGLYRDNTSPLHF
NA,TRBV5-1,NA,TRBJ2-3,TGCGCCAGCAGCTTCAAGGGGGATACGCAGTATTTT,CASSFKGDTQYF
NA,TRBV28,NA,TRBJ1-5,TGTGCCAGCAGTTTGGGGGTACAGCCAGATCAGCCCCAGCATTTT,CASSLGVQPDQPQHF
once,TRBV28,NA,TRBJ1-1,TGTGCCAGCAGTTTCCCGACAGTCGGGGTTCTGAACACTGAAGCTTTCTTT,CASSFPTVGVLNTEAFF
NA,TRBV10-2,NA,TRBJ2-1,TGCGCCAGCAGTCCTCCCCACTCATATGGGAATGAGCAGTTCTTC,CASSPPHSYGNEQFF
NA,TRBV29-1,NA,TRBJ1-5,TGCAGCGTTACACTGGGCCAGTCTAGCAATCAGCCCCAGCATTTT,CSVTLGQSSNQPQHF
NA,TRBV5-1,NA,TRBJ1-4,TGCGCCAGCGCCCGGGACGGATTAAATGAAAAACTGTTTTTT,CASARDGLNEKLFF
NA,TRBV27,NA,TRBJ2-7,TGTGCCAGCAGTTTATCGGCCAGGGGCTACGAGCAGTACTTC,CASSLSARGYEQYF
NA,TRBV28,TRBD2,TRBJ2-7,TGTGCCAGCAGTGGCCCCGGGACTACCACCTACGAGCAGTACTTC,CASSGPGTTTYEQYF
NA,TRBV28,TRBD2,TRBJ2-1,TGTGCCAGCAGTCCCATAGCGGGGGGGCCCTACAATGAGCAGTTCTTC,CASSPIAGGPYNEQFF
NA,TRBV27,NA,TRBJ2-2,TGTGCCAGCAGCCTCTATGGAGGCACCGGGGAGCTGTTTTTT,CASSLYGGTGELFF
NA,TRBV10-1,NA,TRBJ1-4,TGCGCCAGCAGTGATGGCATTGGGGGGAACGAAAAACTGTTTTTT,CASSDGIGGNEKLFF